This T cell receptor (beta chain) was captured in a study of cytomegalovirus exposure and HLA in healthy donors. General observations from the study: Association of 16,951 TCR beta sequences with HLA alleles was found at 0.05 false discovery rate in a later analysis. Most of the TCR beta V segments (in an earlier analysis) were productive either about 87% or about 30% of the time.

CDR3 size: 16 residues. V lost 1 base and J lost 5; bases outside the gene matches: 4. Germline V gene lookup returns CDR1 MGHRA and CDR2 YSYEKL. This PCR relied on a set of 60 Vbeta primers and 13 Jbeta primers. TCRdb's copy holds only in-frame clones and misses some; the assay was immunoSEQ multiplex PCR. The sample shows around 130,000 clones, roughly 8.3% of them seen only once. About this clone: Its antigen is not known.

Specimen: PBMCs. V and J are TRBV4-1 and TRBJ2-3, with 12 bases fitting TRBD2. The sequence came from a middle-aged man in good health and CMV-seronegative. Here the CDR3 reads CASSQGPSGGGDTQYF. The CDR3 DNA sequence: TGCGCCAGCAGCCAAGGGCCTAGCGGGGGGGGAGATACGCAGTATTTT.